The next 14 T cell receptor beta chains were all read from a single sample in a study of blood T cell repertoires in COVID-19. Libraries were prepared by immunoSEQ multiplex PCR; TCRdb keeps only in-frame clonotypes and omits some of them. The data show 300,000 to 450,000 clones, approximately 87% seen once. The sequencing sample was made of peripheral blood. The source of these receptors is a woman aged 25-40 years with COVID-19, enrolled during active disease.

V gene TRBV3-1 (or the pseudogene TRBV3-2) combines with J gene TRBJ2-2; a weak D match, TRBD2 (6 bases). The CDR3 sequence is 15 residues long. Per germline, CDR1 LGHDT and CDR2 YNNKEL (reference sequence). Between the trimmed V and J ends, which lost 6 bases and 0 bases, there was a span of 11 bases. CDR3 protein: CASRQLAANTGELFF. DNA of the CDR3: TGTGCCAGCAGACAACTAGCTGCGAACACCGGGGAGCTGTTTTTT.

This clone was observed a handful of times. The chain joins TRBV7-2 to TRBJ2-2; a weak D match, TRBD2 (5 bases). The V gene's germline CDR1 is SGHTA and CDR2 FQGNSA. The V gene lost 1 base and the J gene lost 1 base, with 10 bases spanning the gap. The CDR3 covers 16 residues. The CDR3 spells CASSLDPGLNTGELFF. Here the CDR3 DNA reads TGTGCCAGCAGCTTAGATCCGGGGTTGAACACCGGGGAGCTGTTTTTT.

The V and J genes are TRBV18 and TRBJ1-2, with 9 bases matching TRBD1. CDR3 length: 16 amino acids. The J segment lost 2 bases and the V segment lost 3 bases, leaving 7 bases of the junction unmatched. Germline values: CDR1 KGHSH, CDR2 LQKENI. The CDR3 region is CASSPTGQGINYGYTF. DNA for the CDR3: TGTGCCAGCTCACCCACTGGACAGGGGATAAACTATGGCTACACCTTC.

V usage is TRBV29-1 and J usage is TRBJ2-5; D may be TRBD2 (6 bases). Germline CDR1 and CDR2: SQVTM and ANQGSEA. The germline V and J ends were trimmed by 3 bases and 1 base, with 18 bases remaining between them. The CDR3 is made up of 16 amino acids. CDR3 sequence: CSVEGLQDYRQETQYF. The CDR3, as DNA: TGCAGCGTTGAGGGGCTTCAGGACTACCGCCAAGAGACCCAGTACTTC.

The chain recombines TRBV14 with TRBJ2-7, with a possible D match to TRBD2 (6 bases). Germline-derived CDR1 and CDR2 are SGHDN and FVKESK. This CDR3 has 11 amino acids. V lost 4 bases to trimming and J lost 7 bases, with 8 bases between them. For the CDR3, the DNA is TGTGCCAGCAGCCCTGGGGGGGAGCAGTACTTC. Translated: CASSPGGEQYF.

Points on this clone: Other DNA sequences of this sample code for an identical CDR3. The chain couples TRBV4-1 to TRBJ2-7; 10 bases map to TRBD1. Germline CDR1 reads MGHRA; CDR2 reads YSYEKL. The CDR3 has 14 amino acids. Germline trimming cut 4 bases from V and 1 base from J; bases unmatched to any gene: 1. This chain's CDR3 is CASSRDRGSYEQYF. Written as DNA, the CDR3 is TGCGCCAGCAGCCGGGACAGGGGATCCTACGAGCAGTACTTC.

The sample holds one count of this clone. The genes are TRBV28 and TRBJ2-1, with no clear D. Germline CDR1 and CDR2: MDHEN and SYDVKM. With 5 bases removed from V and 7 bases from J, the gap between germline ends came to 6 bases. This CDR3 region has 11 residues. For the CDR3, the DNA is TGTGCCAGCAGTCCCGCGAATGAGCAGTTCTTC. As protein: CASSPANEQFF.

The chain carries TRBV28 and TRBJ2-7, with 9 bases identical to TRBD1. CDR1 is MDHEN, CDR2 SYDVKM, per germline. The junction had 5 bases not matched to a gene; V was cut back by 1 base and J by 4 bases. The CDR3 extends over 15 amino acids. The CDR3 reads CASSLFRDRAYEQYF. Here the CDR3 DNA reads TGTGCCAGCAGTTTATTCCGGGACAGGGCGTACGAGCAGTACTTC.

V and J are TRBV18 and TRBJ2-3, with 8 bases that match TRBD1. The CDR3 length is 14 residues. Trimming cost V 6 bases and J 3 bases; bases outside gene matches: 5. Germline V gives CDR1 KGHSH, CDR2 LQKENI. Here the CDR3 reads CASSRTGGTDTQYF. The CDR3 nucleotides read TGTGCCAGCTCGCGAACAGGGGGTACAGATACGCAGTATTTT.

This chain joins TRBV6-4 and TRBJ1-1; 9 nucleotides agree with TRBD1. After removal of 5 bases from V and 5 bases from J, the junction contained 15 bases not matched to a gene. CDR1 and CDR2 from the germline V gene are MRHNA and SNTAGT. This CDR3 is 17 amino acids long. The CDR3, as DNA: TGTGCCAGCAGTCCCGGGACAGGGATAGGGGCGAGAACTGAAGCTTTCTTT. Translated, it gives CASSPGTGIGARTEAFF.

This clone appeared once. CDR3 sequence reads: CATSDTSGHQETQYF. The CDR3 DNA reads as TGTGCCACCAGTGACACTAGCGGACACCAAGAGACCCAGTACTTC. The chain joins TRBV24-1 to TRBJ2-5; TRBD2 matches at 8 bases. Germline V CDR1 and CDR2: KGHDR, SFDVKD. This CDR3 region has 15 residues. Losses at the gene ends were 4 bases for V and 0 bases for J; bases not matched to a gene: 3.

CDR3 region: CASSSTPTGWNEKLFF. CDR3 coding DNA: TGTGCCAGCAGTTCAACCCCCACAGGGTGGAACGAAAAACTGTTTTTT. This sequence joins TRBV6-5 and TRBJ1-4, with TRBD1 as a possible D gene (6 bases). Germline V gene lookup returns CDR1 MNHEY and CDR2 SVGAGI. This CDR3 is built from 16 residues. The V gene lost 4 bases and the J gene lost 8 bases, with 20 bases spanning the gap.

The chain has TRBV28 and TRBJ2-7, with 14 bases lining up with TRBD2. The germline CDR1 and CDR2 sequences are MDHEN and SYDVKM. The CDR3 is made up of 15 amino acids. The trim removed 6 bases at V and 4 bases at J, leaving 5 bases unmatched. The CDR3 DNA sequence: TGTGCCAGCAGACCGGGACTAGCGGGAGTGTACGAGCAGTACTTC. Protein product: CASRPGLAGVYEQYF. Variable domain in full (rest from reference TRBV28 and TRBJ2-7): DVKVTQSSRYLVKRTGEKVFLECVQDMDHENMFWYRQDPGLGLRLIYFSYDVKMKEKGDIPEGYSVSREKKERFSLILESASTNQTSMYLCASRPGLAGVYEQYFGPGTRLTVT.

The J gene is TRBJ1-6, the V gene TRBV21-1. TRBV21-1 is a documented pseudogene. The CDR3 is 13 amino acids. Here the CDR3 DNA reads TGTGCCAGCAGCGTAGAGGGCAGATCACCCCTCCACTTT. This codes for CASSVEGRSPLHF.